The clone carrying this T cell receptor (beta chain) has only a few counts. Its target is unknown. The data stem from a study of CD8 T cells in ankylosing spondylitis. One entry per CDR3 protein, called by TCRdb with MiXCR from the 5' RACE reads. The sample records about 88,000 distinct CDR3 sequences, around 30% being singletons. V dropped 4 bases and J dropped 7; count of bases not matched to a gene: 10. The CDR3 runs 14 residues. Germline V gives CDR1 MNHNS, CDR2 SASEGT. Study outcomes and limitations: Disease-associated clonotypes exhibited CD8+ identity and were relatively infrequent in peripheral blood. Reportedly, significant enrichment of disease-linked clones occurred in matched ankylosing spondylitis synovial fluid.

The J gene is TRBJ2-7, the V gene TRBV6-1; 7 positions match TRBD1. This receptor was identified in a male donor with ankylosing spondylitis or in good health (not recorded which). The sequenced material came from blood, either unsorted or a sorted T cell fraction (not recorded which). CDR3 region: CASSAYRGRWEQYF. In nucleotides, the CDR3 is TGTGCCAGCAGTGCTTACAGGGGCCGATGGGAGCAGTACTTC.